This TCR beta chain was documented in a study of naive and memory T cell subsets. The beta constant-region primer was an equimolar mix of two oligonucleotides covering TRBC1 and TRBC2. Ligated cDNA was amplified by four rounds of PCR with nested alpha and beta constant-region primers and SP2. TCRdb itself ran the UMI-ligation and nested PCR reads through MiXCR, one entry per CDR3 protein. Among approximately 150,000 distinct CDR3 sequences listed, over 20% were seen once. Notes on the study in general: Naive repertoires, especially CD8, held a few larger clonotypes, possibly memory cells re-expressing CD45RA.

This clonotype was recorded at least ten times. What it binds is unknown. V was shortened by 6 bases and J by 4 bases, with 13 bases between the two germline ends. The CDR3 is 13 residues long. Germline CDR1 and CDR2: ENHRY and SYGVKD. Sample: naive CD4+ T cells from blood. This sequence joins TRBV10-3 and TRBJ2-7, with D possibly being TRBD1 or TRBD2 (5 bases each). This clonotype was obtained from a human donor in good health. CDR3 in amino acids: CAIRGRLDYEQYF. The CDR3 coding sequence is TGTGCCATCAGGGGACGGTTAGATTACGAGCAGTACTTC.